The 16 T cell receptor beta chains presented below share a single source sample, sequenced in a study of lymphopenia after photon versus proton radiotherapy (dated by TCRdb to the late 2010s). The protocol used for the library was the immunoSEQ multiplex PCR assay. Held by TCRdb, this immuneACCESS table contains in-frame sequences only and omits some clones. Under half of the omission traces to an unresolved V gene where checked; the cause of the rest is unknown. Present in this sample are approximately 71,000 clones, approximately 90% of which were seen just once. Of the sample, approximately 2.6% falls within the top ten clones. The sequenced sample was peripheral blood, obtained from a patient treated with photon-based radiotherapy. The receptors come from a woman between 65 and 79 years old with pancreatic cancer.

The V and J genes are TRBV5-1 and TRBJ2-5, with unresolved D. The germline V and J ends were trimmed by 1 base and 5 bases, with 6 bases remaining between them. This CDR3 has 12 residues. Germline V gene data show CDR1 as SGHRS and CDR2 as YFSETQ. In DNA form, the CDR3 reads TGCGCCAGCAGCTTGAATTCGGAGACCCAGTACTTC. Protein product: CASSLNSETQYF.

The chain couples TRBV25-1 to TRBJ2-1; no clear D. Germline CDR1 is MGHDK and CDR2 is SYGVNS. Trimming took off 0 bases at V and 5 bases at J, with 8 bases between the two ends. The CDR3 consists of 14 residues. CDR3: CASSEYPVNNEQFF. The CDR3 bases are TGTGCCAGCAGTGAATATCCGGTAAACAATGAGCAGTTCTTC.

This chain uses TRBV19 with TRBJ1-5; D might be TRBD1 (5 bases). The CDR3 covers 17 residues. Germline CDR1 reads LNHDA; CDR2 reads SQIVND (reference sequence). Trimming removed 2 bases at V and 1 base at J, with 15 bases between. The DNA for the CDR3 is TGTGCCAGTAGTATATTGCCAGGGCAAGGGAGCAATCAGCCCCAGCATTTT. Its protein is CASSILPGQGSNQPQHF.

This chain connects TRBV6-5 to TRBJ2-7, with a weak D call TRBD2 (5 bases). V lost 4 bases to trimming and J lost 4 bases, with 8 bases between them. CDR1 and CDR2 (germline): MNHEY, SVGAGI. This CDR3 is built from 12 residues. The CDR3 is CASSSGLYEQYF. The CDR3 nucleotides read TGTGCCAGCAGTTCGGGGTTATACGAGCAGTACTTC.

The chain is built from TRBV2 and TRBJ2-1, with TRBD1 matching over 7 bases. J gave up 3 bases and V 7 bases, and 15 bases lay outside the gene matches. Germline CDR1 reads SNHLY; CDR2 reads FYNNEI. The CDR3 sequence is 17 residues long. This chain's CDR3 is CASIDRGQGEDYNEQFF. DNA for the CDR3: TGTGCCAGCATTGATAGGGGGCAAGGAGAAGACTACAATGAGCAGTTCTTC.

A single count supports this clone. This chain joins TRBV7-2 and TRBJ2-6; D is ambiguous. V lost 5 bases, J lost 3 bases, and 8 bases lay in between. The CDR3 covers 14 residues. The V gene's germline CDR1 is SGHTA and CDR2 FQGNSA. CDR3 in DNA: TGTGCCAGCAGCCCCAGCGTTGGGGCCAACGTCCTGACTTTC. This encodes CASSPSVGANVLTF.

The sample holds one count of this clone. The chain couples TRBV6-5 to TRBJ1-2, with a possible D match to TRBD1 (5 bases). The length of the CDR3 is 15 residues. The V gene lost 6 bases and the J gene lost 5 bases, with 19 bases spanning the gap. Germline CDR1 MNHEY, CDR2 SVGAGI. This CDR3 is CASRPSATDLYGYTF. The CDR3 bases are TGTGCCAGCAGACCCTCTGCGACAGACTTGTATGGCTACACCTTC.

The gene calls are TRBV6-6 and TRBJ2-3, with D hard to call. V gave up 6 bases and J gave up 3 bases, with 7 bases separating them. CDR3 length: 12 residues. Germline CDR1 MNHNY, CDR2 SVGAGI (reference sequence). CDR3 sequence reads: CASRKTTDTQYF. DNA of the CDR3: TGTGCCAGCAGGAAGACGACAGATACGCAGTATTTT.

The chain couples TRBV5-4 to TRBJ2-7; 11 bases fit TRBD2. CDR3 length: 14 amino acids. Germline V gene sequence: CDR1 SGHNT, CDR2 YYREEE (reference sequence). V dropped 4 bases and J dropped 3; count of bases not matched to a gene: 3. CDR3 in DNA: TGTGCCAGCAGCAAGGGACTAGCGGACTACGAGCAGTACTTC. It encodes CASSKGLADYEQYF. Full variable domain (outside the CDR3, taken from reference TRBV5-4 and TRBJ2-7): ETGVTQSPTHLIKTRGQQVTLRCSSQSGHNTVSWYQQALGQGPQFIFQYYREEENGRGNFPPRFSGLQFPNYSSELNVNALELDDSALYLCASSKGLADYEQYFGPGTRLTVT.

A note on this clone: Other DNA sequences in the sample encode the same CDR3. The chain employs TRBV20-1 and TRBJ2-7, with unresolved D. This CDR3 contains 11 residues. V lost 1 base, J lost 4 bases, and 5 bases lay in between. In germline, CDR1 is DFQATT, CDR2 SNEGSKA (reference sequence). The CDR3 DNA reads TGCAGTGCTAGAGGTGGATACGAGCAGTACTTC. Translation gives CSARGGYEQYF.

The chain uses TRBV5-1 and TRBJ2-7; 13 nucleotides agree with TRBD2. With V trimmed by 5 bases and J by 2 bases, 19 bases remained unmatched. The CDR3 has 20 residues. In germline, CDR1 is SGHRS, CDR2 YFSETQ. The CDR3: CASSPYGPGTSGKGPYEQYF. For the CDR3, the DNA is TGCGCCAGCAGTCCTTATGGTCCCGGGACTAGCGGGAAAGGCCCCTACGAGCAGTACTTC. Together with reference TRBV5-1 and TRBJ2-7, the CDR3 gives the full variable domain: KAGVTQTPRYLIKTRGQQVTLSCSPISGHRSVSWYQQTPGQGLQFLFEYFSETQRNKGNFPGRFSGRQFSNSRSEMNVSTLELGDSALYLCASSPYGPGTSGKGPYEQYFGPGTRLTVT.

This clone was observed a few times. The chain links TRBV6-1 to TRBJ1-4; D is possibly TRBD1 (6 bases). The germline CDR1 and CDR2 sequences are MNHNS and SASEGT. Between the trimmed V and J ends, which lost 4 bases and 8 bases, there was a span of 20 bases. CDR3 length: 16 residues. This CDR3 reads CASSVRQVVNGEKLFF. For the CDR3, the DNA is TGTGCCAGCAGTGTTCGACAGGTAGTGAATGGAGAAAAACTGTTTTTT.

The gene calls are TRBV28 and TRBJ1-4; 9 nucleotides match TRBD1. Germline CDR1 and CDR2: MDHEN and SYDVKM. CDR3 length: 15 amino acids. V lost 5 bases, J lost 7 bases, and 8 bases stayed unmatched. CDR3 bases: TGTGCCAGCAGTCCAGGGGACAGGGCCGGTGAAAAACTGTTTTTT. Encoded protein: CASSPGDRAGEKLFF.

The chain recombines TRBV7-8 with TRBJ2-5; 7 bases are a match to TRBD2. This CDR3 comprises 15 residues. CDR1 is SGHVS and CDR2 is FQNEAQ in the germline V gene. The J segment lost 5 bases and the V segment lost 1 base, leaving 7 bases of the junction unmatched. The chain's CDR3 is CASSLGGSEIETQYF. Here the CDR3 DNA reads TGTGCCAGCAGCTTAGGCGGGAGTGAGATTGAGACCCAGTACTTC.

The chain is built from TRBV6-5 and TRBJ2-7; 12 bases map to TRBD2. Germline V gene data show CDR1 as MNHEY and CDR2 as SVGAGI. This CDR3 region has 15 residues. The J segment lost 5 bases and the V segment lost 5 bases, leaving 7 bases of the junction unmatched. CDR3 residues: CASSTPTSGSHEQYF. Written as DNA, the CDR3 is TGTGCCAGCAGTACCCCGACTAGCGGGAGCCACGAGCAGTACTTC.

This chain's CDR3 is CASSFGNYGYTF. As DNA, the CDR3 is TGTGCCAGCAGCTTTGGTAACTATGGCTACACCTTC. V is TRBV11-2 and J is TRBJ1-2; D remains ambiguous. This CDR3 contains 12 residues. Germline CDR1 reads SGHAT; CDR2 reads FQNNGV. V shed 3 bases and J shed 1 base, with 3 bases lying between them.